The 8 T cell receptor beta chains in this list originate from one sample, sequenced in a study of cytomegalovirus exposure and HLA in healthy donors. The PCR used 60 Vbeta and 13 Jbeta primers. The protocol was immunoSEQ multiplex PCR, while the TCRdb copy is restricted to in-frame clones and leaves out a portion. The sample consists of around 40,000 clones, approximately 74% of them appearing once. The sample taken for sequencing was PBMCs. The receptors here all came from a young man in good health and CMV-seronegative.

This clone was found a few times. V is TRBV5-1 and J is TRBJ1-5; 8 nucleotides agree with TRBD1. The germline V gene encodes CDR1 SGHRS and CDR2 YFSETQ. Trimming took 4 bases from V and 3 from J; bases not matched to a gene: 6. The length of the CDR3 is 15 residues. In nucleotides, the CDR3 is TGCGCCAGCAGCGAAGGGACAGGCGCCAATCAGCCCCAGCATTTT. This sequence encodes CASSEGTGANQPQHF.

This clone was seen a handful of times. The chain uses TRBV5-4 and TRBJ2-1; 13 nucleotides match TRBD2. This CDR3 has 15 residues. The junction had 6 bases not matched to a gene; V was cut back by 6 bases and J by 6 bases. Germline CDR1 is SGHNT and CDR2 is YYREEE (reference sequence). This chain's CDR3 is CASILAGGPVNEQFF. As DNA, the CDR3 is TGTGCCAGCATACTAGCGGGGGGGCCAGTCAATGAGCAGTTCTTC.

As concerns this clone: One junction end disagrees with the germline gene, perhaps due to a read error. V gene TRBV4-1 combines with J gene TRBJ1-2; no clear D gene. This CDR3 comprises 15 residues. Germline V gene sequence: CDR1 MGHRA, CDR2 YSYEKL. In DNA, the CDR3 is TGCGCCAGCAGTCAAGCGGAGACCGCTAACTATGGCTACACCTTC. Encoded protein: CASSQAETANYGYTF.

V is TRBV10-2 and J is TRBJ2-7, with TRBD1 identical over 7 bases. CDR3 length equals 14 residues. J gave up 1 base and V 9 bases, and 9 bases lay outside the gene matches. The V gene's germline CDR1 is WSHSY and CDR2 SAAADI. For the CDR3, the DNA is TGCGCCAGTAACCGACAGGGTTTGTCCTACGAGCAGTACTTC. Its translation: CASNRQGLSYEQYF.

This clone was detected once. V usage is TRBV6-1 and J usage is TRBJ1-5; D unresolved. Trimming cost V 6 bases and J 2 bases, with 14 bases left between them. Germline V CDR1 and CDR2: MNHNS, SASEGT. The CDR3 runs to 15 residues. The CDR3: CASSSGEVRNQPQHF. CDR3 in DNA: TGTGCCAGCAGCTCTGGGGAGGTGCGCAATCAGCCCCAGCATTTT.

The chain joins TRBV19 to TRBJ1-2, with D possibly matching TRBD1 (6 bases). The V and J ends lost 7 bases and 5 bases respectively, with 14 bases between them. The CDR3 runs to 13 residues. Germline V gives CDR1 LNHDA, CDR2 SQIVND (reference sequence). CDR3 loop: CASKGVFRYGYTF. In nucleotides, the CDR3 is TGTGCCAGTAAGGGGGTTTTTCGGTATGGCTACACCTTC.

The V gene is TRBV11-2, the J gene TRBJ2-2; D call uncertain. This CDR3 contains 12 residues. The V end lost 6 bases, the J end lost 6 bases, and 8 bases lay between the germline ends. CDR1 is SGHAT, CDR2 FQNNGV, per germline. CDR3 DNA sequence: TGTGCCAGCAGGCCTCCGGCCGGGGAGCTGTTTTTT. Translated: CASRPPAGELFF.

The rearrangement uses TRBV5-4 and TRBJ2-3, with TRBD1 matching 7 bases. Germline CDR1 SGHNT, CDR2 YYREEE (reference sequence). V shed 6 bases and J 1 base; nucleotides not matched to a gene: 11. The CDR3 is 16 amino acids. Here the CDR3 DNA reads TGTGCCAGCACCAAAAAAAGTACAGGGGGCACAGATACGCAGTATTTT. The encoded protein is CASTKKSTGGTDTQYF.